The present T cell receptor (beta chain) was sequenced within a study of T cell repertoires in cytomegalovirus infection. Overall study context: Public TCR beta signatures were indicative of both CMV infection and a matching HLA type. Study results and limitations: Within the response measured ex vivo, HLA-C-restricted CMV-specific TCR beta clonotypes were dominant. Adding up the frequency of public TCR beta families identified people who carried CMV plus the relevant HLA.

The sample holds many counts of this clonotype. Antigen: not known. The CDR3 totals 15 residues. Germline values: CDR1 MDHEN, CDR2 SYDVKM. Trimming took 6 bases from V and 4 from J; bases not matched to a gene: 11. One entry per CDR3 protein results from TCRdb running MiXCR on the reads. The repertoire consists of 480,000 or so distinct CDR3 sequences, with 10% to 12% occurring once and the leading ten covering roughly 10%. The TCR sequence derives from a human donor in good health (CMV status not recorded). Some clones in this sample may be carry-over from other donors' samples. Sequencing was done on a sample of PBMCs. This chain uses TRBV28 with TRBJ1-2; TRBD1 aligns across 7 bases. The CDR3 loop reads CASRVGGGRTYGYTF. CDR3 bases: TGTGCCAGCAGGGTCGGAGGGGGCAGAACCTATGGCTACACCTTC.